The sequence of this T cell receptor (beta chain) was determined in a study of blood T cell repertoires in COVID-19. Background on the study: The samples span acute and convalescent COVID-19 from the United States, Italy and Spain.

Some clones are missing from TCRdb's copy, which holds only in-frame ones; the method was immunoSEQ multiplex PCR. Among some 110,000 clones, around 86% were seen once, and the ten largest hold 30% to 45%. CDR1 is SGHRS, CDR2 YFSETQ, per germline. The CDR3 sequence is 15 residues long. V was pared by 1 base and J by 7 bases, with 8 bases of the junction left unmatched. This receptor was taken from a man older than 75 with acute or convalescent COVID-19. The chain uses TRBV5-1 and TRBJ2-1, with 7 bases identical to TRBD2. The sample was peripheral blood. The CDR3 DNA reads TGCGCCAGCAGCTTGTCTGGCGGGAGTTGGAATGAGCAGTTCTTC. Amino acid sequence: CASSLSGGSWNEQFF.